The clone carrying this T cell receptor (beta chain) was seen repeatedly, ten times or more. Its target is not known. Among ophthalmopathy patients, the Clinical Activity Score reached at least 3, the NOSPECS grade reached at least 4, and duration remained under 3 months. These data belong to a study of T cells in Graves' hyperthyroidism and ophthalmopathy. Regarding the study as a whole: The model predicted ophthalmopathy a median around 6 months before onset.

TCR beta CDR3 region amplification was performed from RNA transcripts. First-round RT-PCR with HTBI primers amplified the TCR CDR3 region. MiXCR was run by TCRdb on the multiplex PCR reads, yielding one entry per CDR3 protein. This table holds approximately 570,000 distinct CDR3 sequences, 20% found once. The CDR3 is 14 amino acids. Germline V gives CDR1 SGHTA, CDR2 FQGNSA. The J segment lost 7 bases and the V segment lost 1 base, leaving 4 bases of the junction unmatched. The V and J genes are TRBV7-2 and TRBJ2-3, with 8 bases matching TRBD1. This receptor was obtained from a man aged 35-49 years with Graves' ophthalmopathy. Sequenced input: blood. CDR3 amino acids: CASSLDRGINTQYF. CDR3 in DNA: TGTGCCAGCAGCTTAGACAGGGGGATCAATACGCAGTATTTT.